The next 26 T cell receptor beta chains were all read from a single sample in a study of T cells in Graves' hyperthyroidism and ophthalmopathy. TCR beta CDR3 sequences were amplified from RNA transcripts. TCR CDR3 underwent first-round RT-PCR with the HTBI primer set. TCRdb recomputed calls from the multiplex PCR reads with MiXCR, one row per CDR3 protein. Counted here are hundreds of thousands of distinct CDR3 sequences, just over 35% occurring once; the ten biggest clones make up roughly 30%. The sequenced material came from blood. These receptors all stem from a woman in her thirties or forties with Graves' hyperthyroidism.

J is TRBJ2-6 and V is TRBV10-3; perhaps TRBD2 as D (6 bases). The CDR3 runs 14 residues. Between the trimmed V and J ends, which lost 8 bases and 2 bases, there was a span of 10 bases. Per germline, CDR1 ENHRY and CDR2 SYGVKD. CDR3 nucleotide sequence: TGTGCCATCGGGGGGTTCGCTGGGGCCAACGTCCTGACTTTC. Translating gives CAIGGFAGANVLTF.

The chain has TRBV6-5 and TRBJ2-5; D is undetermined. Germline CDR1 and CDR2: MNHEY and SVGAGI. V was pared by 4 bases and J by 5 bases, with 11 bases between. There are 13 residues in the CDR3. CDR3 nucleotide sequence: TGTGCCAGCAGTTTCAAGTCCGGGGAGACCCAGTACTTC. This encodes CASSFKSGETQYF.

This sequence joins TRBV10-3 and TRBJ2-5, with 11 nucleotides matching TRBD2. Germline CDR1 ENHRY, CDR2 SYGVKD. CDR3 size: 14 residues. The V and J ends lost 10 bases and 4 bases, in that order; junction bases with no gene match: 8. The CDR3 nucleotides read TGTGCCAGCGCCCACGGGACTAGCGGAGAGACCCAGTACTTC. Translated: CASAHGTSGETQYF.

In this sample, this clonotype turned up a few times. V usage is TRBV7-3 and J usage is TRBJ1-1; D is undetermined. Between the trimmed V and J ends, which lost 0 bases and 3 bases, there was a span of 8 bases. The CDR3 spans 14 residues. Per germline, CDR1 SGHTA and CDR2 FQGTGA. The CDR3 is CASSLTRLDTEAFF. CDR3 sequence (DNA): TGTGCCAGCAGCTTAACCCGGTTGGACACTGAAGCTTTCTTT.

Concerning this clonotype: Lacking the conserved final phenylalanine or tryptophan, this CDR3 likely reflects a read error. J is TRBJ1-2 and V is TRBV6-5; D not certain. The CDR3 is made up of 13 amino acids. Trimming removed 4 bases at V and 4 bases at J, with 10 bases between. The germline V gene has CDR1 MNHEY and CDR2 SVGAGI. The CDR3 loop is CASSSPDTYGYTL. The CDR3 DNA reads TGTGCCAGCAGTTCCCCTGACACCTATGGCTACACCCTC.

This clonotype has a count of ten or more. The rearrangement links TRBV10-3 to TRBJ1-5; D might be TRBD1 (5 bases). V lost 4 bases and J lost 1, with 11 bases in between. This CDR3 spans 15 amino acids. Germline V gene sequence: CDR1 ENHRY, CDR2 SYGVKD. CDR3 sequence: CAISVGRESNQPQHF. The CDR3 DNA reads TGTGCCATCAGTGTAGGCAGGGAGAGCAATCAGCCCCAGCATTTT.

In its sample, this clonotype was seen many times. This sequence joins TRBV10-3 and TRBJ1-1; D uncertain. Trimming shortened V by 5 bases and J by 1 base, and 17 bases separated the two germline ends. Germline values: CDR1 ENHRY, CDR2 SYGVKD. The CDR3 consists of 16 residues. The DNA of the CDR3 is TGTGCCATCAGTCCCTCTCTGGGCAGACAGAACACTGAAGCTTTCTTT. Translating it yields CAISPSLGRQNTEAFF.

This clonotype was seen once. The junction and the germline gene differ at one end; a read error may be behind it. This sequence joins TRBV25-1 and TRBJ2-5, with 14 bases fitting TRBD2. The CDR3 totals 18 residues. Germline CDR1 and CDR2: MGHDK and SYGVNS. Written as DNA, the CDR3 is TGTGCCAGCTCCCATGGGACTAGCGGGAGAGGAGTTCAAGAGACTCAGTACTTC. It yields the protein CASSHGTSGRGVQETQYF.

The V and J genes are TRBV7-8 and TRBJ1-6, with a tentative D call TRBD1 (6 bases). The CDR3 has 15 amino acids. Germline V lookup: CDR1 SGHVS, CDR2 FQNEAQ. Between the trimmed V and J ends, which lost 4 bases and 12 bases, there was a span of 19 bases. The CDR3 spells CASSSYRAPREPLHF. CDR3 coding DNA: TGTGCCAGCAGCTCCTACAGGGCGCCCCGGGAACCCCTCCACTTT.

J is TRBJ2-5 and V is TRBV20-1, with 10 bases identical to TRBD2. The CDR3 runs 16 residues. V shed 3 bases, J shed 2 bases, and the junction held 9 bases outside the gene matches. Germline loops: CDR1 DFQATT, CDR2 SNEGSKA (reference sequence). The CDR3 DNA follows: TGCAGTGCTAGGGAAAGACTAGCGGGCCCTCAAGAGACCCAGTACTTC. Its translation is CSARERLAGPQETQYF.

This clonotype appeared many times. The J gene is TRBJ1-5, the V gene TRBV7-9; D call uncertain. CDR1 is SEHNR and CDR2 is FQNEAQ in the germline V gene (reference sequence). The CDR3 is made up of 17 amino acids. Trimming removed 1 base at V and 2 bases at J, with 15 bases between. CDR3 sequence reads: CASSLGSGGRGNQPQHF. The CDR3 nucleotides are TGTGCCAGCAGCTTAGGAAGTGGAGGGCGAGGCAATCAGCCCCAGCATTTT.

V and J are TRBV15 and TRBJ2-5, with D unclear. The germline V gene has CDR1 LNHNV and CDR2 YYDKDF (reference sequence). V was cut by 0 bases and J by 4 bases, with 0 bases left in between. The CDR3 contains 11 residues. The CDR3 reads CATSREETQYF. DNA of the CDR3: TGTGCCACCAGCAGAGAAGAGACCCAGTACTTC. The full variable domain, in which reference TRBV15 and TRBJ2-5 provide the parts outside the CDR3, is DAMVIQNPRYQVTQFGKPVTLSCSQTLNHNVMYWYQQKSSQAPKLLFHYYDKDFNNEADTPDNFQSRRPNTSFCFLDIRSPGLGDTAMYLCATSREETQYFGPGTRLLVL.

V and J are TRBV14 and TRBJ2-3; a weak D match, TRBD1 (5 bases). Germline values: CDR1 SGHDN, CDR2 FVKESK. The CDR3 is made up of 13 amino acids. Trimming cost V 3 bases and J 2 bases, with 6 bases left between them. CDR3 residues: CASSQGPTDTQYF. The CDR3 nucleotides are TGTGCCAGCAGCCAGGGGCCCACAGATACGCAGTATTTT.

This clonotype was recorded many times. The chain recombines TRBV6-5 with TRBJ2-7, with TRBD2 identical over 10 bases. The CDR3 runs to 14 residues. Looked up from germline, CDR1 is MNHEY and CDR2 is SVGAGI. The V gene end was trimmed by 5 bases and the J gene end by 2 bases; junction bases not matched to a gene: 3. The CDR3 coding sequence is TGTGCCAGCAGTCGAGCGGGAGGGCCCTACGAGCAGTACTTC. Translation: CASSRAGGPYEQYF.

The V and J genes are TRBV13 and TRBJ2-7; D gene uncertain. The CDR3 runs 14 residues. V dropped 6 bases and J dropped 2 bases, with 14 bases sitting between them. CDR1 is PRHDT, CDR2 FYEKMQ, per germline (reference sequence). The DNA for the CDR3 is TGTGCCAGCAGTTTTCCAGGTGAGGCCTACGAGCAGTACTTC. Amino acid sequence: CASSFPGEAYEQYF.

This clonotype appeared a single time. The chain recombines TRBV10-1 with TRBJ1-1; D unclear. The CDR3 loop spans 13 amino acids. V gave up 5 bases and J gave up 8 bases, with 15 bases separating them. CDR1 and CDR2 from the germline V gene are WNHNN and SYGVQD (reference sequence). Here the CDR3 DNA reads TGCGCCAGCAGTTACGCCGGTAAGAGCGAAGCTTTCTTT. It yields the protein CASSYAGKSEAFF.

This clonotype was recorded at least ten times. The rearrangement uses TRBV7-2 and TRBJ2-7, with D uncertain. Trimming shortened V by 7 bases and J by 0 bases, and 4 bases separated the two germline ends. Germline lookup yields CDR1 SGHTA and CDR2 FQGNSA. The CDR3 has 11 residues. CDR3 residues: CASTNSYEQYF. For the CDR3, the DNA is TGTGCCAGCACCAACTCCTACGAGCAGTACTTC. The full variable domain, with the rest looked up from reference TRBV7-2 and TRBJ2-7, is GAGVSQSPSNKVTEKGKDVELRCDPISGHTALYWYRQSLGQGLEFLIYFQGNSAPDKSGLPSDRFSAERTGGSVSTLTIQRTQQEDSAVYLCASTNSYEQYFGPGTRLTVT.

The chain couples TRBV29-1 to TRBJ2-1; unclear D gene. The CDR3 sequence is 13 residues long. Germline CDR1 and CDR2: SQVTM and ANQGSEA. With 5 bases removed from V and 2 bases from J, the gap between germline ends came to 10 bases. CDR3 amino acids: CSVSKGTYNEQFF. The CDR3 DNA is TGCAGCGTTTCGAAGGGAACCTACAATGAGCAGTTCTTC.

The V gene is TRBV15, the J gene TRBJ1-2; the D is unclear. This CDR3 has 12 residues. V gave up 4 bases and J gave up 2 bases, with 5 bases separating them. From germline, CDR1 is LNHNV and CDR2 YYDKDF (reference sequence). The CDR3 here is CATSMSNYGYTF. The CDR3 nucleotides are TGTGCCACCAGCATGTCCAACTATGGCTACACCTTC. The whole variable domain, remainder taken from reference TRBV15 and TRBJ1-2, is DAMVIQNPRYQVTQFGKPVTLSCSQTLNHNVMYWYQQKSSQAPKLLFHYYDKDFNNEADTPDNFQSRRPNTSFCFLDIRSPGLGDTAMYLCATSMSNYGYTFGSGTRLTVV.

The chain has TRBV24-1 and TRBJ2-7; 9 positions agree with TRBD1. The trim removed 3 bases at V and 0 bases at J, leaving 5 bases unmatched. The germline V gene encodes CDR1 KGHDR and CDR2 SFDVKD. This CDR3 has 16 residues. The CDR3 region is CATSDPGQGLSYEQYF. CDR3 nucleotide sequence: TGTGCCACCAGTGATCCAGGACAGGGGCTCTCCTACGAGCAGTACTTC.

The V and J genes are TRBV20-1 and TRBJ1-1, with 9 bases aligning to TRBD1. The CDR3 loop spans 14 amino acids. CDR1 is DFQATT and CDR2 is SNEGSKA in the germline V gene (reference sequence). V shed 5 bases and J 1 base; nucleotides not matched to a gene: 5. As DNA, the CDR3 is TGCAGTGCTGGGAGGACAGGGGCGAACACTGAAGCTTTCTTT. Amino acid sequence: CSAGRTGANTEAFF.

The chain uses TRBV11-2 and TRBJ1-1; D possibly corresponds to TRBD1 (5 bases). The CDR3 has 17 amino acids. Trimming pared 5 bases from V and 5 bases from J, leaving 24 bases between. CDR1 SGHAT and CDR2 FQNNGV come from the germline V gene. CDR3 loop: CASSPNKFQGWGTEAFF. CDR3 DNA sequence: TGTGCCAGCAGCCCGAACAAATTTCAGGGCTGGGGAACTGAAGCTTTCTTT.

This clonotype was detected many times. The rearrangement uses TRBV7-9 and TRBJ2-7; TRBD2 agrees at 7 bases. Looked up from germline, CDR1 is SEHNR and CDR2 is FQNEAQ (reference sequence). V shed 5 bases and J 0 bases; nucleotides not matched to a gene: 7. The CDR3 totals 15 residues. In nucleotides, the CDR3 is TGTGCCAGCAGCCCAAGGGGCGGGAGCTCCTACGAGCAGTACTTC. Amino acid sequence: CASSPRGGSSYEQYF.

The genes are TRBV19 and TRBJ1-2; no clear D gene. The CDR3 is 11 amino acids. Germline CDR1 and CDR2: LNHDA and SQIVND (reference sequence). V gave up 10 bases and J gave up 7 bases, with 13 bases separating them. This CDR3 reads CATSTDAGYTF. The CDR3 region has the DNA TGTGCCACTTCAACGGACGCTGGCTACACCTTC. Full variable domain (remainder filled in from reference TRBV19 and TRBJ1-2): DGGITQSPKYLFRKEGQNVTLSCEQNLNHDAMYWYRQDPGQGLRLIYYSQIVNDFQKGDIAEGYSVSREKKESFPLTVTSAQKNPTAFYLCATSTDAGYTFGSGTRLTVV.

The rearrangement joins TRBV20-1 to TRBJ2-7; 9 bases match TRBD2. V trimming: 0 bases; J trimming: 5 bases; junction bases outside the gene matches: 5. This CDR3 has 14 residues. CDR1 and CDR2 from the germline V gene are DFQATT and SNEGSKA (reference sequence). The CDR3 loop reads CSARDWREGHEQYF. For the CDR3, the DNA is TGCAGTGCTAGAGATTGGCGGGAGGGCCACGAGCAGTACTTC.

This clonotype was counted ten times or more. The chain recombines TRBV19 with TRBJ1-3; D unclear. CDR1 is LNHDA and CDR2 is SQIVND in the germline V gene (reference sequence). V was cut by 7 bases and J by 0 bases, with 4 bases left in between. The CDR3 consists of 12 residues. CDR3 DNA sequence: TGTGCCAGTATAAGCTCTGGAAACACCATATATTTT. This encodes CASISSGNTIYF.